The 12 T cell receptor beta chains presented below share a single source sample, sequenced in a study of PD-1 blockade in classical Hodgkin lymphoma. Sequencing used immunoSEQ multiplex PCR; TCRdb keeps in-frame clones, though not all of them. Among about 43,000 clones listed, around 66% were seen once. In every patient, relapse followed autologous stem cell transplantation, while exposure to brentuximab vedotin differed. The material was peripheral blood mononuclear cells (PBMCs), obtained at baseline. The receptors come from a human donor with classical Hodgkin lymphoma.

The rearrangement joins TRBV13 to TRBJ2-2; D is perhaps TRBD1 or TRBD2 (5 bases each). The CDR3 sequence is 17 residues long. V was cut by 2 bases and J by 4 bases, with 17 bases left in between. Germline assignment: CDR1 PRHDT and CDR2 FYEKMQ (reference sequence). The CDR3 sequence is CASSLWAQGGSTGELFF. Here the CDR3 DNA reads TGTGCCAGCAGCTTATGGGCCCAGGGCGGGTCCACCGGGGAGCTGTTTTTT.

The V and J genes are TRBV6-5 and TRBJ1-2, with TRBD1 matching 7 bases. Trimming cost V 5 bases and J 6 bases; bases outside gene matches: 3. CDR3 length: 12 residues. Germline CDR1 MNHEY, CDR2 SVGAGI. Written as DNA, the CDR3 is TGTGCCAGCAGTATACAGGGGAATGGCTACACCTTC. Translation gives CASSIQGNGYTF.

This clone was seen only a few times. The rearrangement links TRBV27 to TRBJ1-6; a weak D match, TRBD1 (5 bases). Looked up from germline, CDR1 is MNHEY and CDR2 is SMNVEV (reference sequence). Trimming removed 8 bases at V and 9 bases at J, with 11 bases between. The CDR3 extends over 12 amino acids. Here the CDR3 reads CASQGGGSPLHF. The CDR3 DNA sequence: TGTGCCAGCCAGGGTGGTGGTTCACCCCTCCACTTT.

The rearrangement joins TRBV29-1 to TRBJ2-5; D call uncertain. Germline V CDR1 and CDR2: SQVTM, ANQGSEA. CDR3 length: 13 amino acids. The V and J ends lost 1 base and 4 bases respectively, with 10 bases between them. DNA of the CDR3: TGCAGCGTTGAAGCGTTAGCCGCAGAGACCCAGTACTTC. Translating it yields CSVEALAAETQYF.

The chain combines TRBV4-1 with TRBJ2-1; D may match TRBD1 or TRBD2 (5 bases each). The CDR3 has 15 amino acids. V was clipped by 1 base and J by 6 bases, with 13 bases between them. Germline loops: CDR1 MGHRA, CDR2 YSYEKL. For the CDR3, the DNA is TGCGCCAGCAGCCAAGTCGGGCATGGGGGCAATGAGCAGTTCTTC. It encodes CASSQVGHGGNEQFF.

The V gene is TRBV5-1, the J gene TRBJ2-2, with 7 bases fitting TRBD1. The CDR3 contains 15 residues. Germline CDR1 reads SGHRS; CDR2 reads YFSETQ. The trim removed 7 bases at V and 1 base at J, leaving 7 bases unmatched. The chain's CDR3 is CASGLRTGNTGELFF. CDR3 nucleotide sequence: TGCGCCAGCGGACTCCGGACAGGGAACACCGGGGAGCTGTTTTTT.

This clone was seen just once. V usage is TRBV5-1 and J usage is TRBJ2-5; either TRBD1 or TRBD2 may supply D (6 bases each). Trimming stripped 0 bases from V and 3 bases from J, with 15 bases between. Looked up from germline, CDR1 is SGHRS and CDR2 is YFSETQ. The CDR3 sequence is 16 residues long. In DNA form, the CDR3 reads TGCGCCAGCAGCTTGGAGGGGGGCGCGTGGGAAGAGACCCAGTACTTC. Its translation is CASSLEGGAWEETQYF.

The V and J genes are TRBV11-2 and TRBJ2-7, with no clear D. The CDR3 covers 15 residues. V lost 2 bases, J lost 1 base, and 12 bases lay in between. The germline gives CDR1 SGHAT, CDR2 FQNNGV. CDR3 sequence: CASSLTSTTSYEQYF. As DNA, the CDR3 is TGTGCCAGCAGCTTAACTTCGACGACTTCCTACGAGCAGTACTTC.

This chain connects TRBV29-1 to TRBJ2-7; tentative D call: TRBD2 (6 bases). Germline-derived CDR1 and CDR2 are SQVTM and ANQGSEA. The CDR3 spans 11 residues. Trimming cost V 5 bases and J 5 bases, with 10 bases left between them. DNA for the CDR3: TGCAGCGTTTGGAGGGGTCACGAGCAGTACTTC. It specifies CSVWRGHEQYF.

The V gene is TRBV10-2, the J gene TRBJ2-1; a weak D match, TRBD2 (7 bases). In germline, CDR1 is WSHSY, CDR2 SAAADI. The V end was cut by 3 bases, the J end by 4 bases, with 10 bases between. This CDR3 region has 14 residues. The CDR3 is CASSEGGEYNEQFF. CDR3 bases: TGCGCCAGCAGTGAAGGGGGGGAATACAATGAGCAGTTCTTC.

The CDR3 reads CASSRTGPTEAFF. The CDR3 DNA follows: TGCGCCAGCAGTCGTACAGGGCCCACTGAAGCTTTCTTT. This rearrangement joins TRBV5-1 to TRBJ1-1; possible D gene TRBD1, 6 bases. Germline loops: CDR1 SGHRS, CDR2 YFSETQ. The CDR3 extends over 13 amino acids. Trimming shortened V by 5 bases and J by 4 bases, and 12 bases separated the two germline ends. Full variable domain (remainder filled in from reference TRBV5-1 and TRBJ1-1): KAGVTQTPRYLIKTRGQQVTLSCSPISGHRSVSWYQQTPGQGLQFLFEYFSETQRNKGNFPGRFSGRQFSNSRSEMNVSTLELGDSALYLCASSRTGPTEAFFGQGTRLTVV.

The table lists this clone with a count of one. The chain employs TRBV6-5 and TRBJ1-1, with 8 bases fitting TRBD1. The length of the CDR3 is 12 residues. The germline V gene has CDR1 MNHEY and CDR2 SVGAGI. V gave up 7 bases and J gave up 8 bases; unmatched junction bases: 6. CDR3: CASKKWTGEAFF. In nucleotides, the CDR3 is TGTGCCAGCAAAAAATGGACAGGGGAAGCTTTCTTT.